One sample yielded the 17 T cell receptor beta chains listed below, sequenced in a study of PD-L1 blockade in urothelial cancer listed by TCRdb under 2017. Interpreted using the paper, the time point label stands for: peripheral blood 6 weeks after treatment start. The library was produced with the immunoSEQ multiplex PCR assay. Not all clones reach the TCRdb copy of this immuneACCESS table, which keeps in-frame sequences only. Checked studies attribute under half of the gap to unresolved V genes and leave the rest unexplained. The table for this sample lists about 41,000 clones; roughly 81% of them were counted only once. The top ten clones comprise roughly 2.5% of the sample. Material: PBMCs, obtained around atezolizumab (anti-PD-L1) treatment. Every receptor here comes from a man between 65 and 80 years old with urothelial cancer.

This clone was detected once. This sequence joins TRBV5-4 and TRBJ2-2, with D perhaps TRBD1 (6 bases). Germline loops: CDR1 SGHNT, CDR2 YYREEE (reference sequence). The germline V and J ends were trimmed by 3 bases and 1 base, with 13 bases remaining between them. This CDR3 region has 16 residues. In DNA form, the CDR3 reads TGTGCCAGCAGCTCAAAGTCACAGGGGAACACCGGGGAGCTGTTTTTT. Amino acids: CASSSKSQGNTGELFF.

The chain uses TRBV5-4 and TRBJ2-5; D is possibly TRBD2 (6 bases). The V and J ends lost 3 bases and 2 bases respectively, with 11 bases between them. The CDR3 is made up of 14 amino acids. Germline CDR1 reads SGHNT; CDR2 reads YYREEE (reference sequence). The CDR3, as DNA: TGTGCCAGCAGCTCGGGCGGGGCTCAAGAGACCCAGTACTTC. Its translation: CASSSGGAQETQYF.

The gene calls are TRBV29-1 and TRBJ2-1; no clear D. Germline CDR1 SQVTM, CDR2 ANQGSEA. V lost 0 bases and J lost 5, with 8 bases in between. The CDR3 runs 13 residues. The CDR3, as DNA: TGCAGCGTTGAAGAGTGGCAGAACAATGAGCAGTTCTTC. Translation gives CSVEEWQNNEQFF.

J is TRBJ1-1 and V is TRBV28; tentative D call: TRBD1 (5 bases). V was clipped by 3 bases and J by 0 bases, with 11 bases between them. The CDR3 consists of 15 residues. Germline V gives CDR1 MDHEN, CDR2 SYDVKM. CDR3 in DNA: TGTGCCAGCAGTTTGAGGTCGGGGGTGAACACTGAAGCTTTCTTT. Protein sequence: CASSLRSGVNTEAFF.

This rearrangement joins TRBV30 to TRBJ1-6; D not resolved. The CDR3 covers 13 residues. Germline CDR1 is GTSNPN and CDR2 is SVGIG (reference sequence). V gave up 3 bases and J gave up 8 bases, with 11 bases separating them. CDR3 bases: TGTGCCTGGAGCCCGGTTGAGGATTCACCCCTCCACTTT. Its protein product is CAWSPVEDSPLHF.

This chain joins TRBV5-6 and TRBJ1-4, with a weak D call TRBD1 (5 bases). Germline V gene lookup returns CDR1 SGHDT and CDR2 YYEEEE. There are 15 residues in the CDR3. Trimming shortened V by 4 bases and J by 1 base, and 11 bases separated the two germline ends. In nucleotides, the CDR3 is TGTGCCAGCAGCCCAGGGTTCCAAACTAATGAAAAACTGTTTTTT. Residues: CASSPGFQTNEKLFF.

The chain couples TRBV5-8 to TRBJ2-1; 7 bases match TRBD2. There are 16 residues in the CDR3. Germline V gene sequence: CDR1 SGHTS, CDR2 YDEGEE. J lost 1 base, V lost 6 bases, and 10 bases had no gene match. The chain's CDR3 is CASTDRGSGSYNEQFF. The CDR3 nucleotides read TGTGCCAGCACTGACCGCGGGAGTGGGTCCTACAATGAGCAGTTCTTC.

This clone was observed a few times. The chain links TRBV29-1 to TRBJ2-6; possible D gene TRBD1, 6 bases. This CDR3 is built from 15 residues. CDR1 and CDR2 (germline): SQVTM, ANQGSEA. The V and J ends lost 3 bases and 1 base respectively, with 10 bases between them. Written as DNA, the CDR3 is TGCAGCGTTGAGGACCAGGGGTCTGGGGCCAACGTCCTGACTTTC. Its protein is CSVEDQGSGANVLTF.

The chain couples TRBV5-1 to TRBJ2-2; TRBD1 agrees at 10 bases. In germline, CDR1 is SGHRS, CDR2 YFSETQ. The V segment lost 3 bases and the J segment 5 bases; nucleotides outside the gene matches: 10. The length of the CDR3 is 17 residues. The DNA for the CDR3 is TGCGCCAGCAGCTGGACCGGGACAGGGGTCTGGACCGGGGAGCTGTTTTTT. This codes for CASSWTGTGVWTGELFF.

The chain combines TRBV5-1 with TRBJ1-4, with 9 bases matching TRBD1. The CDR3 runs to 15 residues. The germline V gene has CDR1 SGHRS and CDR2 YFSETQ. V was pared by 4 bases and J by 8 bases, with 9 bases of the junction left unmatched. CDR3 sequence: CASSLTGTGREKLFF. DNA for the CDR3: TGCGCCAGCAGCCTGACCGGGACAGGGCGCGAAAAACTGTTTTTT.

The rearrangement joins TRBV6-1 to TRBJ2-1; 11 positions match TRBD2. CDR3 size: 14 residues. J lost 6 bases, V lost 7 bases, and 5 bases had no gene match. CDR1 is MNHNS and CDR2 is SASEGT in the germline V gene. CDR3 residues: CASIFGTSGNEQFF. Here the CDR3 DNA reads TGTGCCAGCATTTTCGGGACTAGCGGCAATGAGCAGTTCTTC.

The chain uses TRBV7-3 and TRBJ2-5; 10 bases agree with TRBD2. The junction had 2 bases not matched to a gene; V was cut back by 2 bases and J by 2 bases. This CDR3 comprises 15 residues. Germline V gives CDR1 SGHTA, CDR2 FQGTGA. Here the CDR3 reads CASSLGLAAQETQYF. CDR3 nucleotides: TGTGCCAGCAGCTTAGGACTAGCGGCACAAGAGACCCAGTACTTC.

This clone appeared a single time. V usage is TRBV5-1 and J usage is TRBJ2-5, with TRBD1 identical over 8 bases. This CDR3 has 15 amino acids. V trimming: 3 bases; J trimming: 5 bases; junction bases outside the gene matches: 9. CDR1 SGHRS and CDR2 YFSETQ come from the germline V gene. The CDR3 sequence is CASSYQGARGETQYF. The CDR3 DNA sequence: TGCGCCAGCAGCTACCAGGGGGCCCGGGGGGAGACCCAGTACTTC.

The chain employs TRBV19 and TRBJ2-7, with TRBD2 matching 10 bases. The germline V gene encodes CDR1 LNHDA and CDR2 SQIVND (reference sequence). V shed 6 bases and J 3 bases; nucleotides not matched to a gene: 17. This CDR3 is built from 18 residues. As DNA, the CDR3 is TGTGCCAGTAGCGCCCGGACTAGCGGTGTGGGGAGTCGCTACGAGCAGTACTTC. Its protein product is CASSARTSGVGSRYEQYF. Drawing the rest from reference TRBV19 and TRBJ2-7, the complete variable domain is DGGITQSPKYLFRKEGQNVTLSCEQNLNHDAMYWYRQDPGQGLRLIYYSQIVNDFQKGDIAEGYSVSREKKESFPLTVTSAQKNPTAFYLCASSARTSGVGSRYEQYFGPGTRLTVT.

This clone was observed a single time. The chain couples TRBV2 to TRBJ2-5; D unclear. V was pared by 5 bases and J by 7 bases, with 14 bases between. Per germline, CDR1 SNHLY and CDR2 FYNNEI. The CDR3 extends over 13 amino acids. Here the CDR3 reads CASSSGYLGTQYF. DNA of the CDR3: TGTGCCAGCAGTTCCGGGTACCTAGGGACCCAGTACTTC.

In its sample, this clone was seen once. The rearrangement joins TRBV27 to TRBJ2-1; the match to TRBD1 covers 12 bases. The germline V gene encodes CDR1 MNHEY and CDR2 SMNVEV (reference sequence). V lost 7 bases and J lost 2; bases outside the gene matches: 3. The CDR3 contains 15 residues. CDR3 residues: CASKRDRGPYNEQFF. In DNA form, the CDR3 reads TGTGCCAGCAAGAGGGACAGGGGGCCCTACAATGAGCAGTTCTTC.

The rearrangement joins TRBV18 to TRBJ1-3, with a possible D match to TRBD1 (6 bases). Germline CDR1 is KGHSH and CDR2 is LQKENI. V was shortened by 0 bases and J by 8 bases, with 17 bases between the two germline ends. The CDR3 consists of 16 residues. The CDR3 bases are TGTGCCAGCTCACCACCGACAGGAGCTCCTGGGGACACCATATATTTT. Its translation: CASSPPTGAPGDTIYF.